These T cell receptor beta chains were read from a single sample in a study of Ad26.COV2.S vaccination and SARS-CoV-2 variants. This table comes from immunoSEQ multiplex PCR, and its TCRdb copy is limited to in-frame clones, with some not included. The table lists 45,000 or so clones, roughly 80% of them singletons. Material: peripheral blood, obtained after recovery from COVID-19. The origin of the receptors is a human donor who had recovered from COVID-19. CDR3s include the opening cysteine and the closing phenylalanine or tryptophan. A D gene is named only where the DNA matches it firmly. The size field is filled for only some rows; it gives once, few, many or a size class.

D gene,clone size,J gene,V gene,CDR3 DNA,CDR3 protein
.,.,TRBJ2-1,TRBV10-3,TGTGCCATCAGTGAGGAGGCCGTAGTTCGGAGTGAGCAGTTCTTC,CAISEEAVVRSEQFF
.,once,TRBJ1-2,TRBV29-1,TGCAGCGTTGAAAGGGGATTTAACTATGGCTACACCTTC,CSVERGFNYGYTF
.,.,TRBJ1-1,TRBV30,TGTGCCTGGACTCAAACACAGGGTATGAACACTGAAGCTTTCTTT,CAWTQTQGMNTEAFF
.,.,TRBJ1-1,TRBV7-9,TGTGCCAGCAGCTTAGACCTAGAAGTCACTGAAGCTTTCTTT,CASSLDLEVTEAFF
.,.,TRBJ1-2,TRBV14,TGTGCCAGCAGCCAGGCTATCCTCCGACGGGACTATGGCTACACCTTC,CASSQAILRRDYGYTF
.,.,TRBJ2-2,TRBV18,TGTGCCAGCTCACCACGAGAGACCGGGGAGCTGTTTTTT,CASSPRETGELFF
.,.,TRBJ1-1,TRBV5-1,TGCGCCAGCAGCTTTTCTACCTTGAACACTGAAGCTTTCTTT,CASSFSTLNTEAFF
.,.,TRBJ1-1,TRBV18,TGTGCCAGCTCACCACGCACAGATTACACTGAAGCTTTCTTT,CASSPRTDYTEAFF
.,medium-sized,TRBJ2-2,TRBV10-1,TGCGCCAGCAGTGACCTGGACGGGAACACCGGGGAGCTGTTTTTT,CASSDLDGNTGELFF
.,.,TRBJ2-7,TRBV9,TGTGCCAGCAGCGGACTCCCGGGACCCGTTTTGGAGCAGTACTTC,CASSGLPGPVLEQYF
.,.,TRBJ2-1,TRBV10-2,TGCGCCAGCCTGGAGGACAATTACAATGAGCAGTTCTTC,CASLEDNYNEQFF
.,.,TRBJ2-7,TRBV19,TGTGCCAGTAGTATTGGTGGCAGGGTAATCTACGAGCAGTACTTC,CASSIGGRVIYEQYF
.,.,TRBJ2-2,TRBV6-5,TGTGCCAGCAGTTACGCGTGGGGAAACACCGGGGAGCTGTTTTTT,CASSYAWGNTGELFF
TRBD2,.,TRBJ2-1,TRBV5-1,TGCGCCAGCAGCTTGGGGGGACTAGCGGGTTCCTACAATGAGCAGTTCTTC,CASSLGGLAGSYNEQFF
.,.,TRBJ1-1,TRBV27,TGTGCCAGCAGACTTAGGGACACTGAAGCTTTCTTT,CASRLRDTEAFF
TRBD2,.,TRBJ2-1,TRBV27,TGTGCCAGCAGTTTATACCCAGCGGGGGCCAATGAGCAGTTCTTC,CASSLYPAGANEQFF